This T cell receptor beta chain was recorded in a study of T-cell memory formation after mild COVID-19. As for this clonotype: Antigen: not known.

Via MiXCR, TCRdb re-called the 5' RACE reads, giving one row per CDR3 protein. The sample records approximately 340,000 distinct CDR3 sequences, approximately 13% being singletons. Broader study findings: Among clones contracting day 15 to 85, CD4/CD8 was balanced, whereas later expanders leaned CD4+.

The sample consisted of PBMCs or a T cell subset sorted from them (not recorded which). The clonotype comes from a man in his late teens or twenties who had mild COVID-19 (a few samples of this study predate the infection). Cell type and time point are not known.

CDR3 region: CSARAGLDTQYF. Written as DNA, the CDR3 is TGCAGTGCTAGAGCCGGACTGGATACGCAGTATTTT. The J gene is TRBJ2-3, the V gene TRBV20-1, with D perhaps matching TRBD2 (5 bases). The CDR3 runs to 12 residues. Germline assignment: CDR1 DFQATT and CDR2 SNEGSKA (reference sequence). Deletions cut 1 base from V and 6 bases from J, with 8 bases between.